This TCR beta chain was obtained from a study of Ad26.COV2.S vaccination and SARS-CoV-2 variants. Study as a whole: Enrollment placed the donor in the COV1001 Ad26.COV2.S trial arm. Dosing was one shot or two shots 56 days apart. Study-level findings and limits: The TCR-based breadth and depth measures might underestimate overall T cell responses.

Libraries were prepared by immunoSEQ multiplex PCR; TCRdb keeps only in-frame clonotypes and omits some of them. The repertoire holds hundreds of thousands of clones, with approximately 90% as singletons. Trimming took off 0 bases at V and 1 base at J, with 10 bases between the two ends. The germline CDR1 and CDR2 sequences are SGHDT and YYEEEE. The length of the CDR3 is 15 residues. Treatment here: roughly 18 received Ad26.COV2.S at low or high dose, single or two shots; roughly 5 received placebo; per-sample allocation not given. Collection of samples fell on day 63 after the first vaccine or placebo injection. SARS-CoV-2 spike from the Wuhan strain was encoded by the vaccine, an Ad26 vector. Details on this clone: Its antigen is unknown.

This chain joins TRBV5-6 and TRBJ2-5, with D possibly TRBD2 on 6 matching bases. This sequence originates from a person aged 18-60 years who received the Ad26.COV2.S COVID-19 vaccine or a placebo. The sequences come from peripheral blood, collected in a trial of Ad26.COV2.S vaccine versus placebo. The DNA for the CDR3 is TGTGCCAGCAGCTTGGGAGCGGGCTTCCAAGAGACCCAGTACTTC. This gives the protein CASSLGAGFQETQYF.